This is a list of T cell receptor beta chains from one sample in a study of T cell responses to AZD1222 COVID-19 vaccine. Produced via immunoSEQ multiplex PCR; TCRdb's table is partial and in-frame only. The sample shows approximately 160,000 clones, around 94% of them seen only once. Sequenced material: peripheral blood, taken on day 0 of AZD1222 vaccination. These receptors were obtained from an adult in good health. Both conserved end residues are part of each CDR3.

V gene	J gene	CDR3 protein
TRBV5-1	TRBJ2-7	CASSLTSGTYEQYF
TRBV6-5	TRBJ1-4	CASSLQAQREKLFF
TRBV10-3	TRBJ1-2	CAISAGGDYGYTF
TRBV18	TRBJ2-5	CASSLGTQETQYF
TRBV19	TRBJ2-1	CASSIRGGGPSYNEQFF
TRBV12-3/TRBV12-4	TRBJ2-5	CASRSTGLETQYF
TRBV9	TRBJ1-2	CASSAGTGPRYGYTF
TRBV18	TRBJ1-2	CASSPSTGYGYTF
TRBV29-1	TRBJ1-5	CSVAAGVNQPQHF
TRBV19	TRBJ1-2	CASTGTGKANYGYTF
TRBV5-1	TRBJ1-3	CASSLDSSGNTIYF
TRBV9	TRBJ2-7	CASNVGPSGPTYEQYF
TRBV15	TRBJ2-7	CATSRDGPPNEQYF
TRBV6-1	TRBJ1-3	CASIPGGNSGNTIYF
TRBV11-2	TRBJ1-2	CASSSPRGRVGGYTF
TRBV11-2	TRBJ2-7	CASSSNLDRDYEQYF
TRBV24-1	TRBJ2-3	CATGLNGGRDTDTQYF
TRBV6-2/TRBV6-3	TRBJ1-5	CASSYSWDGGNQPQHF
TRBV12-5	TRBJ1-5	CASGLVRGGGNQPQHF
TRBV5-6	TRBJ2-7	CASSLGNQVYEQYF
TRBV9	TRBJ2-7	CASSVGGSRSSYEQYF
TRBV27	TRBJ1-1	CASNTQGPNTEAFF
TRBV10-3	TRBJ2-2	CALRVGRNTGELFF
TRBV2	TRBJ2-7	CASSWGQGRPEQYF
TRBV9	TRBJ2-1	CASSAYSISGGGNEQFF
TRBV4-2	TRBJ2-7	CASRESGGALYEQYF
TRBV25-1	TRBJ2-3	CASSERGGGFASTDTQYF
TRBV29-1	TRBJ2-5	CSVGTVIQETQYF
TRBV28	TRBJ2-1	CASSDFYNEQFF
TRBV10-3	TRBJ1-5	CAISVEGTGNQPQHF
TRBV11-2	TRBJ1-3	CASSLVVQMSGNTIYF